Reported below is one T cell receptor beta chain. Antigen unknown. A much larger clone sits a single nucleotide away, making a read error possible. Trimming cost V 3 bases and J 1 base, with 9 bases left between them. The CDR3 is made up of 15 amino acids. CDR1 and CDR2 from the germline V gene are LNHDA and SQIVND (reference sequence). TCRdb recomputed calls from the 5' RACE reads with MiXCR, one row per CDR3 protein. The table shows a few hundred thousand distinct CDR3 sequences, with 6.9% occurring only once. This entry is derived from a study of T cells after yellow fever vaccination. Study-level points and caveats: Most primary-vaccination clones recurred post-booster (approximately 95% CD4, around 88% CD8).

Sequencing used CD4+ T cells sorted from PBMCs, obtained 15 days after the yellow fever booster vaccination. The clonotype comes from a man aged 30-40 years who received the YFV17D yellow fever vaccine. The chain links TRBV19 to TRBJ2-2, with D hard to call. The chain's CDR3 is CASSMGSLNTGELFF. The CDR3 DNA is TGTGCCAGTAGTATGGGCAGCTTGAACACCGGGGAGCTGTTTTTT.